Each of the 18 T cell receptor beta chains below was sequenced from the same sample in a study of T-cell reconstitution after alpha-beta-depleted transplantation in children. Using unique molecular identifiers, the investigators prepared the TCRbeta library. In TCRdb, the PCR reads were re-called with MiXCR into one record per CDR3 protein. The data hold 400,000 to 500,000 distinct CDR3 sequences, with 11% observed a single time. This specimen consisted of PBMCs from the stem cell graft donor, obtained from the stem cell graft. These receptors all stem from a human donor who donated a stem cell graft to a child with acute myeloid leukemia.

This clonotype occurred many times. The chain is built from TRBV9 and TRBJ1-3; D is ambiguous. With 4 bases removed from V and 8 bases from J, the gap between germline ends came to 13 bases. Germline V gene data show CDR1 as SGDLS and CDR2 as YYNGEE. The CDR3 is made up of 13 amino acids. The CDR3, as DNA: TGTGCCAGCAGCCTAGAAATGGTGGACACCATATATTTT. Residues: CASSLEMVDTIYF.

This clonotype appeared a few times. The chain is built from TRBV7-2 and TRBJ2-5, with D perhaps matching TRBD1 or TRBD2 (5 bases each). CDR1 and CDR2 (germline): SGHTA, FQGNSA. The CDR3 is 16 amino acids. V lost 1 base, J lost 5 bases, and 17 bases lay in between. The CDR3 is CASSLGAWEWGETQYF. In nucleotides, the CDR3 is TGTGCCAGCAGCTTAGGGGCGTGGGAGTGGGGGGAGACCCAGTACTTC.

The chain has TRBV4-1 and TRBJ2-3; D perhaps matches TRBD2 (5 bases). V was trimmed by 7 bases and J by 1 base, leaving 12 bases between them. The CDR3 totals 14 residues. Germline CDR1 reads MGHRA; CDR2 reads YSYEKL. The CDR3 sequence: CASKFSVGTDTQYF. The DNA of the CDR3 is TGCGCCAGCAAGTTTAGCGTCGGCACAGATACGCAGTATTTT.

The chain joins TRBV3-1 to TRBJ2-7; D gene unclear. The V end was cut by 0 bases, the J end by 3 bases, with 6 bases between. CDR3 length equals 13 residues. Per the germline V gene, CDR1 is LGHDT and CDR2 is YNNKEL (reference sequence). Written as DNA, the CDR3 is TGTGCCAGCAGCCAAGAACCCATCTACGAGCAGTACTTC. Translation gives CASSQEPIYEQYF.

This clonotype has a handful of counts. The chain uses TRBV2 and TRBJ1-4; TRBD1 might be the D (5 bases). The CDR3 is 14 residues long. Trimming left V 6 bases short and J 8 bases short, with 16 bases between. Germline V gives CDR1 SNHLY, CDR2 FYNNEI. CDR3 nucleotides: TGTGCCAGCAGGGGTGACAGCGGGAGGGAAAAACTGTTTTTT. As protein: CASRGDSGREKLFF.

This clonotype was recorded at least ten times. The chain combines TRBV3-1 with TRBJ2-1; 12 bases fit TRBD2. Germline CDR1 is LGHDT and CDR2 is YNNKEL (reference sequence). The CDR3 has 17 amino acids. Trimming cost V 3 bases and J 8 bases; bases outside gene matches: 11. The CDR3 DNA is TGTGCCAGCAGCCAGGGGACTAGCGGGTTGAGGAGGGATGAGCAGTTCTTC. Translation gives CASSQGTSGLRRDEQFF.

This clonotype showed up many times. The V call is TRBV5-1, the J call TRBJ2-7; weak D call: TRBD2 (6 bases). Deletions cut 3 bases from V and 1 base from J, with 17 bases between. The CDR3 has 16 residues. Per the germline V gene, CDR1 is SGHRS and CDR2 is YFSETQ. In DNA, the CDR3 is TGCGCCAGCAGCTCCGGGACTTACAGGCAATCCTACGAGCAGTACTTC. Amino acid sequence: CASSSGTYRQSYEQYF.

This clonotype was seen a few times. The chain couples TRBV18 to TRBJ2-5, with 7 bases fitting TRBD1. V lost 6 bases to trimming and J lost 2 bases; unmatched junction nucleotides: 9. The CDR3 runs to 15 residues. Germline CDR1 is KGHSH and CDR2 is LQKENI. The CDR3 region is CASSQDRAAQETQYF. The CDR3 bases are TGTGCCAGCTCCCAAGACAGGGCAGCACAAGAGACCCAGTACTTC.

This clonotype came up many times. The chain is built from TRBV7-2 and TRBJ2-3; a weak D match, TRBD1 (7 bases). This CDR3 contains 16 residues. CDR1 and CDR2 (germline): SGHTA, FQGNSA. The V and J ends lost 3 bases and 1 base respectively, with 14 bases between them. CDR3 in amino acids: CASSLTGQRGTDTQYF. The CDR3 nucleotides read TGTGCCAGCAGCTTGACAGGGCAGCGGGGCACAGATACGCAGTATTTT.

Written as DNA, the CDR3 is TGTGCCAGCAGCCACCGGAAACTGCCCACCTACGAGCAGTACTTC. Protein product: CASSHRKLPTYEQYF. V usage is TRBV14 and J usage is TRBJ2-7; the D is unclear. This CDR3 contains 15 residues. Per the germline V gene, CDR1 is SGHDN and CDR2 is FVKESK. Trimming cost V 3 bases and J 2 bases, with 14 bases left between them.

This clonotype was recorded at least ten times. The chain links TRBV6-6 to TRBJ1-1; no clear D. Germline V gives CDR1 MNHNY, CDR2 SVGAGI (reference sequence). CDR3 length: 12 residues. V was clipped by 5 bases and J by 5 bases, with 9 bases between them. In nucleotides, the CDR3 is TGTGCCAGCAGTAAAGACGGGACTGAAGCTTTCTTT. This sequence encodes CASSKDGTEAFF.

This chain uses TRBV12-3 or TRBV12-4 with TRBJ2-7; 9 positions agree with TRBD1. The CDR3 contains 16 residues. The junction had 13 bases not matched to a gene; V was cut back by 5 bases and J by 5 bases. This CDR3 reads CASSAFRTGAFNEQYF. The CDR3 nucleotides are TGTGCCAGCAGTGCCTTCCGGACAGGGGCTTTTAACGAGCAGTACTTC.

This chain uses TRBV5-1 with TRBJ1-2; the match to TRBD1 covers 9 bases. V was pared by 5 bases and J by 6 bases, with 8 bases of the junction left unmatched. CDR1 and CDR2 from the germline V gene are SGHRS and YFSETQ. This CDR3 comprises 14 residues. CDR3 protein: CASSSGQGWDGYTF. The CDR3 DNA is TGCGCCAGCAGTTCGGGACAGGGCTGGGATGGCTACACCTTC.

A note on this clonotype: A much larger clonotype is one base distant, so this may be a read error. The chain couples TRBV6-5 to TRBJ2-4; tentatively, D is TRBD1 or TRBD2 (5 bases each). Germline CDR1 MNHEY, CDR2 SVGAGI. CDR3 length: 14 amino acids. The CDR3 reads CASSYGTPKDMQYF. CDR3 nucleotides: TGTGCCAGCAGTTATGGGACCCCCAAAGACATGCAGTACTTC.

This chain links TRBV9 with TRBJ2-5; a weak D match, TRBD1 (6 bases). Deletions cut 1 base from V and 5 bases from J, with 12 bases between. The CDR3 is 14 amino acids. CDR1 and CDR2 from the germline V gene are SGDLS and YYNGEE. CDR3 nucleotide sequence: TGTGCCAGCAGCGTATCCAGGGGTAGGGAGACCCAGTACTTC. Amino acids: CASSVSRGRETQYF.

J is TRBJ2-4 and V is TRBV20-1, with D possibly being TRBD1 or TRBD2 (6 bases each). The V end lost 6 bases, the J end lost 8 bases, and 17 bases lay between the germline ends. The CDR3 has 13 amino acids. Germline V gene data show CDR1 as DFQATT and CDR2 as SNEGSKA (reference sequence). The CDR3: CSAPTGRRDIQYF. The CDR3 DNA reads as TGCAGTGCACCCACAGGGAGGCGTGACATTCAGTACTTC.

This clonotype was recorded a few times. V and J are TRBV25-1 and TRBJ2-1; 7 bases agree with TRBD1. This CDR3 has 14 residues. CDR1 and CDR2 (germline): MGHDK, SYGVNS. After removal of 7 bases from V and 6 bases from J, the junction contained 9 bases not matched to a gene. The CDR3 here is CASTPDRPSNEQFF. The CDR3 DNA follows: TGTGCCAGCACACCGGACAGGCCATCCAATGAGCAGTTCTTC.

V usage is TRBV6-1 and J usage is TRBJ2-1; D is ambiguous. This CDR3 region has 13 residues. Per the germline V gene, CDR1 is MNHNS and CDR2 is SASEGT. Trimming took 7 bases from V and 7 from J, leaving 14 bases between them. The CDR3 sequence: CASTAREWNEQFF. CDR3 nucleotides: TGTGCCAGCACCGCGAGAGAGTGGAATGAGCAGTTCTTC.